This record concerns one TCR beta chain sequence. This clone was recorded once. Its antigen remains unidentified. It has no much larger one-base neighbor in the sample; base qualities were not kept. Genomic DNA was extracted with the Qiagen DNeasy kit from unsorted PBMCs and from negatively selected CD4+ and CD8+ fractions. TCR beta CDR3 regions were subjected to amplification by immunoSEQ multiplex PCR with primers that anneal to V and J segments. A synthetic immune receptor repertoire was used to minimize amplification bias, and any residual bias was removed computationally once sequencing was done. Regarding the original processing steps: Custom Python scripts were used to quantify repertoire diversity as the Shannon entropy index. Unsorted, CD4+ and CD8+ repertoires were analyzed separately, except in combined analyses where CD4+ and CD8+ sequences were merged in silico. Clonal expansion was defined as a frequency increase of at least 2-fold after treatment compared with C1D1, and clones undetected at baseline were assigned a pseudocount of 0.5. Clones with 0 or 1 copy at C1D1 were defined as singleton clones, while clones with 2 or more copies were defined as non-singleton clones. Clones expanded in unsorted samples were labelled as CD4+, CD8+ or unknown by matching protein sequences in sorted samples from the same patient. Wilcoxon tests on paired samples were used to test diversity changes from C1D1 to C4D1. Held by TCRdb, this immuneACCESS table contains in-frame sequences only and omits some clones. Under half of the omission traces to an unresolved V gene where checked; the cause of the rest is unknown. V and J calls and clone size are those listed in that table; D and trimming were worked out from the DNA. The sample data list about 32,000 clones, and around 81% of these were observed just once. About 18% of the sample is taken by the ten largest.

The label giving this sample's time point can be read as: cycle 4 day 1 (C4D1), after 5 to 7 weeks of nivolumab. Relapse after autologous stem cell transplantation had occurred in all trial patients, and cohorts A, B and C were distinguished by prior brentuximab vedotin exposure. The trial cohort was composed of about 54 patients with relapsed/refractory classical Hodgkin lymphoma, for whom complete response, partial response or progressive disease was recorded as best overall response. In the multi-cohort phase II CheckMate 205 trial, trial patients received single-agent nivolumab. An independent review committee assessed best overall response by applying the 2007 International Working Group response criteria. Trial PBMCs were collected immediately before nivolumab initiation (C1D1) and during therapy at cycle 2 day 1 and cycle 4 day 1. Peripheral blood was collected in 8 mL Vacutainer Cell Preparation Tubes, from which PBMCs were isolated by centrifugation and then cryopreserved.

These data belong to a study of PD-1 blockade in classical Hodgkin lymphoma (dated by TCRdb to 2018 to 2021). With respect to the entire study: Nivolumab dosing was 3 mg/kg intravenously every 2 weeks, continuing until either disease progression or unacceptable toxicity. To define a peripheral blood immune signature of response to PD-1 blockade in classical Hodgkin lymphoma, the study combined TCR beta sequencing with CyTOF. The research as a whole found: Only a single clinical trial cohort was studied, and what caused the repertoire differences, possibly disease activity or prior therapy, remained undefined. Baseline TCR diversity was reported as lower in newly diagnosed patients than in healthy donors, and lower still in relapsed/refractory patients. CD4+ but not CD8+ TCR diversity rose significantly by C4D1 (p=0.0027 vs p=0.16), most apparent in complete responders (p=0.02). Diversity was lower in patients who began nivolumab less than 1 year after ASCT, so these patients were left out of later analyses to avoid confounding by immune reconstitution. Among trial patients, those achieving complete response had baseline diversity similar to that of newly diagnosed patients, while diversity was significantly lower in partial responders and progressors.

The CDR3 runs 15 amino acids, cysteine and phenylalanine included. The read is trimmed to its CDR3 DNA, 45 bases read in frame from base 1. The germline V gene sets CDR1 to SGDLS and CDR2 to YYNGEE. After removal of 2 bases from V and 0 bases from J, the junction retains 1 base not matched to a gene. This specimen consisted of peripheral blood mononuclear cells (PBMCs), obtained before the fourth cycle of nivolumab. The TCR was taken from a human donor with classical Hodgkin lymphoma. This sequence uses TRBV9 and TRBJ1-4, and 7 bases in between align with TRBD1. The sequenced DNA: TGTGCCAGCAGCGTTCAGGGGGCAACTAATGAAAAACTGTTTTTT. The resulting protein is CASSVQGATNEKLFF.